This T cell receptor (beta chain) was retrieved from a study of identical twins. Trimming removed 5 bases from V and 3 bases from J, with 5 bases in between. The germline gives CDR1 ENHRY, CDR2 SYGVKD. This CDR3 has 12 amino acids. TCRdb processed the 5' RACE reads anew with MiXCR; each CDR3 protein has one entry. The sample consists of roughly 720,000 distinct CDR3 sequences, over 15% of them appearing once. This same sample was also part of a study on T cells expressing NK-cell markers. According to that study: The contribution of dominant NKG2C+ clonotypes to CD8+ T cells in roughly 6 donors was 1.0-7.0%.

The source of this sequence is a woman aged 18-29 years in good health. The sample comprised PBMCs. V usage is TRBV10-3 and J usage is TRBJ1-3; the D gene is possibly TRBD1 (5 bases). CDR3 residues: CAISQGGNTIYF. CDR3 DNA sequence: TGTGCCATCAGTCAGGGTGGAAACACCATATATTTT.